The entry below describes one TCR beta chain. The data were taken from a study of T cells in tuberculosis. On the study more broadly: This South African cohort compared adolescents with or without latent tuberculosis against adults with active tuberculosis.

V lost 6 bases and J lost 6, with 14 bases in between. This CDR3 spans 12 amino acids. Per the germline V gene, CDR1 is SQVTM and CDR2 is ANQGSEA. Each donor contributed about 110,000 T cells on average, unsorted. The repertoire was sequenced with immunoSEQ multiplex PCR; TCRdb's copy has only in-frame clones and lacks some. The data hold about 41,000 clones, with approximately 95% observed a single time. Material for sequencing was PBMCs. The TCR originated in a donor under 30 with latent tuberculosis or without tuberculosis infection. The rearrangement joins TRBV29-1 to TRBJ1-2, with a possible D match to TRBD1 (5 bases). CDR3 in DNA: TGCAGCGTAGTTCTTGGGGGGGATGGCTACACCTTC. This gives the protein CSVVLGGDGYTF.